This T cell receptor beta chain emerged from a study of blood T cells in healthy people across ages. This clonotype was recorded many times. Antigen unknown. Caucasian individuals from Russia who were healthy and aged roughly 6 to 100 acted as donors. General study results and limits: The study found TCR beta diversity correlated strongly with naive T cell percentage. Both naive CD4+ cell counts and diversity were greater in long-lived donors than in aged donors.

The CDR3 covers 14 residues. Germline V CDR1 and CDR2: SGHRS, YFSETQ. The ends lost 5 bases at V and 3 bases at J; junction bases unmatched: 4. A sample-barcoded 5' primer and a J-beta primer mix were used in a second PCR of roughly 6 to 11 cycles. Samples each returned at least 3 million CDR3-containing paired-end reads. TCRdb re-called the 5' RACE reads through MiXCR, storing one row per CDR3 protein. Counted here are over 600,000 distinct CDR3 sequences, around 45% occurring once; the ten biggest clones make up about a sixth. This TCR was sampled from a man at least 80 years old in good health. Sequencing used blood. The V call is TRBV5-1, the J call TRBJ2-7, with TRBD2 matching over 11 bases. DNA of the CDR3: TGCGCCAGCAGGGCCGGGACTAGCGGCTACGAGCAGTACTTC. This gives the protein CASRAGTSGYEQYF.